Listed below are T cell receptor beta chains from one sample, sequenced in a study of identical twins. TCRdb passed the 5' RACE reads through MiXCR, listing each CDR3 protein once. The data contain 200,000 to 250,000 distinct CDR3 sequences, about 7.5% of them singletons. The same sample was also studied in work on yellow fever vaccine responses in identical twins.

The sequenced material came from memory (CD45RO+) T cells sorted from blood. Every receptor here comes from a woman younger than 30 in good health. CDR3s include the opening cysteine and the closing phenylalanine or tryptophan. The D gene is left open where the match is weak. Clone size is stated in some rows and not others, as once, few, many or a class when expanded.

v_call	j_call	clone_size	d_call	cdr3_nt	cdr3_aa
TRBV24-1	TRBJ2-3	few	TRBD2	TGTGCCACCAGAGCCTCCCCAGGACTAGCGGGAGGGCCCTCAGATACGCAGTATTTT	CATRASPGLAGGPSDTQYF
TRBV7-2	TRBJ2-1	many	-	TGTGCCAGCAGCTTAGACTCGCATTACTCCAATGAGCAGTTCTTC	CASSLDSHYSNEQFF
TRBV4-2	TRBJ2-5	-	TRBD2	TGTGCCAGCAGCCTCCGGAGGGGAGGGGAGACCCAGTACTTC	CASSLRRGGETQYF
TRBV9	TRBJ2-3	many	-	TGTGCCAGCAGCCCCGGACCAAGCACAGATACGCAGTATTTT	CASSPGPSTDTQYF
TRBV20-1	TRBJ2-3	-	-	TGCAGTGCTAGTAGTGTAGGTATGAGGGGAGATACGCAGTATTTT	CSASSVGMRGDTQYF
TRBV20-1	TRBJ2-5	few	-	TGCAGTGGGGGCAGCGAAGAGACCCAGTACTTC	CSGGSEETQYF
TRBV5-6	TRBJ2-1	-	TRBD2	TGTGCCAGCACCTGGGGACTAGCCAACGACAATGAGCAGTTCTTC	CASTWGLANDNEQFF
TRBV20-1	TRBJ2-1	many	TRBD2	TGCAGTGCTCCAATGGGACTAGCCCCTTATGAGCAGTTCTTC	CSAPMGLAPYEQFF
TRBV12-3/TRBV12-4	TRBJ2-5	many	-	TGTGCCAGCAGTTTTTATCAGGGGGAGACCCAGTACTTC	CASSFYQGETQYF
TRBV6-4	TRBJ2-6	-	-	TGTGCCAGCAGTGACCGAAAGGGTGGGGCCAACGTCCTGACTTTC	CASSDRKGGANVLTF
TRBV4-1	TRBJ2-2	few	-	TGCGCCAGCAGCCAAGTCGGGGAAGGGTTCCGGGAGCTGTTTTTT	CASSQVGEGFRELFF
TRBV28	TRBJ2-1	few	-	TGTGCCAGCAGTTTACCGAATCGAAATGAGCAGTTCTTC	CASSLPNRNEQFF
TRBV7-8	TRBJ2-6	few	TRBD1	TGTGCCAGCAGCCCGAGGGACAGGGGCTCTGGGGCCAACGTCCTGACTTTC	CASSPRDRGSGANVLTF
TRBV12-3/TRBV12-4	TRBJ2-4	few	-	TGTGCCAGCAGTTTCTTTTTTCGCGCATTTCGACAGGACGAAAACATTCAGTACTTC	CASSFFFRAFRQDENIQYF
TRBV25-1	TRBJ2-5	many	-	TGTGCCAGCAGTGGCTCCTGGCCATCCAAATTGGGCGGAGAGACCCAGTACTTC	CASSGSWPSKLGGETQYF
TRBV7-6	TRBJ2-3	-	TRBD2	TGTGCCAGCAGCGGAGGGAGGGATGGAGATACGCAGTATTTT	CASSGGRDGDTQYF
TRBV15	TRBJ1-2	few	-	TGTGCCACCAGACCTACTAAGGGGTATGGCTACACCTTC	CATRPTKGYGYTF
TRBV29-1	TRBJ2-1	many	-	TGCAGCATCGGGGGCAGGGAGTGGGATGAGCAGTTCTTC	CSIGGREWDEQFF
TRBV5-1	TRBJ1-1	many	-	TGCGCCAGCAGCTTGGATCCGGACAGATTGAACACTGAAGCTTTCTTT	CASSLDPDRLNTEAFF
TRBV4-2	TRBJ1-6	many	-	TGTGCCAGCAGTCTCTTAACAGGGAATTCACCCCTCCACTTT	CASSLLTGNSPLHF
TRBV7-8	TRBJ2-7	many	-	TGTGCCAGCAGCATGACTAGTACATCCTACGAGCAGTACTTC	CASSMTSTSYEQYF